A single sample gave rise to the 19 T cell receptor beta chains below, sequenced in a study of blood T cells in healthy people across ages. For the second PCR, which ran for roughly 7 to 11 cycles, a sample-barcoded 5' primer and a J-beta primer mix were used. From the 5' RACE reads, TCRdb called clonotypes with MiXCR, one entry per CDR3 protein. The table lists approximately 780,000 distinct CDR3 sequences, about 26% of them singletons. These data were also reused for a study on T cells of mothers and their children.

The specimen sequenced was blood. These receptor sequences come from a boy aged 10-17 years in good health.

This clonotype came up a few times. The CDR3 DNA reads TGCGCCAGCAGTCCAGACCCACGCGGCGGCGAGCAGTACTTC. Its translation is CASSPDPRGGEQYF. The chain employs TRBV10-1 and TRBJ2-7; no clear D. CDR3 length: 14 residues. Germline CDR1 and CDR2: WNHNN and SYGVQD (reference sequence). Trimming stripped 5 bases from V and 6 bases from J, with 17 bases between.

This clonotype showed up just a few times. The J gene is TRBJ2-5, the V gene TRBV12-3 or TRBV12-4; no firm D call. The CDR3 totals 14 residues. Trimming removed 6 bases from V and 1 base from J, with 12 bases in between. Written as DNA, the CDR3 is TGTGCCAGCAGCTTTCAGACTGCCCAAGAGACCCAGTACTTC. Translated, it gives CASSFQTAQETQYF.

The chain uses TRBV29-1 and TRBJ2-5; TRBD2 might be the D (5 bases). The CDR3 sequence is 12 residues long. V dropped 5 bases and J dropped 1 base, with 8 bases sitting between them. Germline CDR1 SQVTM, CDR2 ANQGSEA. DNA of the CDR3: TGCAGCGTTTTTGGAGGCCAAGAGACCCAGTACTTC. It codes for CSVFGGQETQYF.

The chain carries TRBV20-1 and TRBJ2-7; 13 positions agree with TRBD2. V lost 5 bases and J lost 5; bases outside the gene matches: 6. Germline assignment: CDR1 DFQATT and CDR2 SNEGSKA (reference sequence). This CDR3 is 14 amino acids long. CDR3 residues: CSAWGTSGDDEQYF. The DNA for the CDR3 is TGCAGTGCTTGGGGGACTAGCGGGGATGACGAGCAGTACTTC.

This clonotype was seen only a few times. One end of the junction is discordant with germline, which a read error may explain. V gene TRBV7-9 combines with J gene TRBJ2-5; 8 nucleotides agree with TRBD1. Germline lookup yields CDR1 SEHNR and CDR2 FQNEAQ (reference sequence). The CDR3 totals 13 residues. CDR3 in DNA: TGTGCCAGCAGCACGACCTCGGACAGGGATGAGTTCTTC. It codes for CASSTTSDRDEFF. The variable domain in full, completed from reference TRBV7-9 and TRBJ2-5, reads DTGVSQNPRHKITKRGQNVTFRCDPISEHNRLYWYRQTLGQGPEFLTYFQNEAQLEKSRLLSDRFSAERPKGSFSTLEIQRTEQGDSAMYLCASSTTSDRDEFFGPGTRLLVL.

This clonotype is medium-sized by share. The chain joins TRBV30 to TRBJ2-5; the D is unclear. CDR1 and CDR2 (germline): GTSNPN, SVGIG (reference sequence). V lost 4 bases, J lost 4 bases, and 10 bases lay in between. The CDR3 runs 12 residues. The CDR3 spells CAWTSTRETQYF. The CDR3 DNA reads TGTGCCTGGACCTCGACCCGAGAGACCCAGTACTTC. The full variable domain, its missing parts supplied by reference TRBV30 and TRBJ2-5, is SQTIHQWPATLVQPVGSPLSLECTVEGTSNPNLYWYRQAAGRGLQLLFYSVGIGQISSEVPQNLSASRPQDRQFILSSKKLLLSDSGFYLCAWTSTRETQYFGPGTRLLVL.

CDR3: CAWSPGAREAFF. The CDR3 nucleotides are TGTGCCTGGAGTCCGGGGGCTCGGGAAGCTTTCTTT. The rearrangement joins TRBV30 to TRBJ1-1, with D tentatively TRBD1 (6 bases). The V gene lost 2 bases and the J gene lost 8 bases, with 12 bases spanning the gap. The length of the CDR3 is 12 residues. The germline V gene encodes CDR1 GTSNPN and CDR2 SVGIG (reference sequence).

In this sample, this clonotype turned up a few times. At one boundary the junction diverges from the germline segment, which might be a read error. The CDR3 region has the DNA TGTGCCAGCAGTTTCCTAGCAGGGGAGTACAATGCGCAGTTCTTC. Amino acid sequence: CASSFLAGEYNAQFF. The chain is built from TRBV6-5 and TRBJ2-5; possibly TRBD1 for D (6 bases). The J call is uncertain, as TRBJ2-1 better fits the DNA end. The germline V gene has CDR1 MNHEY and CDR2 SVGAGI. The CDR3 has 15 residues.

Details on this clonotype: A single base separates this from a much larger clone, so it may be a read error. The gene calls are TRBV12-3 or TRBV12-4 and TRBJ2-3; 10 bases match TRBD2. J was trimmed by 4 bases and V by 5 bases; bases with no gene match: 12. This CDR3 region has 17 residues. The CDR3 nucleotides read TGTGCCAGCAGTCCCGGCCCGGCTAGCGGGGGTGCAGATACGCAGTATTTT. This encodes CASSPGPASGGADTQYF.

Only a few counts were recorded for this clonotype. The chain combines TRBV28 with TRBJ2-7; 8 positions match TRBD1. Germline CDR1 and CDR2: MDHEN and SYDVKM. The CDR3 consists of 12 residues. V gave up 6 bases and J gave up 6 bases; unmatched junction bases: 4. CDR3 region: CASRLQGGEQYF. The CDR3 nucleotides are TGTGCCAGCAGGCTACAGGGGGGCGAGCAGTACTTC.

This clonotype appeared many times. The chain carries TRBV12-3 or TRBV12-4 and TRBJ2-1; D is undetermined. V was shortened by 3 bases and J by 5 bases, with 5 bases between the two germline ends. This CDR3 comprises 12 residues. CDR3 residues: CASSFLNNEQFF. The CDR3 nucleotides read TGTGCCAGCAGTTTTCTTAACAATGAGCAGTTCTTC.

This clonotype was counted a few times. The J gene is TRBJ2-1, the V gene TRBV5-5; no definite D call. The CDR3 is made up of 14 amino acids. Germline V gene data show CDR1 as SGHKS and CDR2 as YYEKEE (reference sequence). The V gene lost 4 bases and the J gene lost 6 bases, with 14 bases spanning the gap. This CDR3 is CASSTRLLGNEQFF. DNA for the CDR3: TGTGCCAGCAGCACGCGGCTTTTAGGCAATGAGCAGTTCTTC.

The J gene is TRBJ2-5, the V gene TRBV29-1; D remains unclear. Germline V gene data show CDR1 as SQVTM and CDR2 as ANQGSEA. V lost 7 bases and J 5 bases, leaving 14 bases between the germline ends. This CDR3 spans 12 amino acids. This CDR3 is CSADPSRETQYF. CDR3 nucleotides: TGCAGCGCTGACCCTAGTCGGGAGACCCAGTACTTC. The variable domain in full, with the rest retrieved from reference TRBV29-1 and TRBJ2-5, is SAVISQKPSRDICQRGTSLTIQCQVDSQVTMMFWYRQQPGQSLTLIATANQGSEATYESGFVIDKFPISRPNLTFSTLTVSNMSPEDSSIYLCSADPSRETQYFGPGTRLLVL.

This clonotype was seen more than once but under ten times. The chain uses TRBV21-1 and TRBJ1-1; TRBD1, as called in the table, went unchecked against the DNA. TRBV21-1 is noted as a pseudogene. The CDR3 has 14 residues. The CDR3: CASSVRDSYTEAFF. The DNA of the CDR3 is TGTGCCAGCAGCGTACGGGACAGCTACACTGAAGCTTTCTTT.

The genes are TRBV7-9 and TRBJ2-3; D is uncertain. The CDR3 is 14 amino acids. Germline lookup yields CDR1 SEHNR and CDR2 FQNEAQ (reference sequence). Trimming removed 5 bases from V and 6 bases from J, with 15 bases in between. CDR3 region: CASSPRNKYDTQYF. In DNA, the CDR3 is TGTGCCAGCAGCCCACGGAACAAGTACGATACGCAGTATTTT.

The DNA of the CDR3 is TGTGCCAGCAGCCAATCCACCGGGACAGCTTCCCCAGATACGCAGTATTTT. It encodes CASSQSTGTASPDTQYF. This chain joins TRBV14 and TRBJ2-3; 7 positions agree with TRBD1. The V and J ends lost 2 bases and 4 bases, in that order; junction bases with no gene match: 12. The V gene's germline CDR1 is SGHDN and CDR2 FVKESK. The CDR3 has 17 residues.

The rearrangement uses TRBV20-1 and TRBJ2-4; D unclear. V was clipped by 5 bases and J by 0 bases, with 11 bases between them. Germline V lookup: CDR1 DFQATT, CDR2 SNEGSKA (reference sequence). The CDR3 is 14 residues long. As DNA, the CDR3 is TGCAGTGCTGGGAACAGTGAAGCCAAAAACATTCAGTACTTC. It encodes CSAGNSEAKNIQYF.

This clonotype turned up a few times. This chain joins TRBV5-1 and TRBJ2-5; 7 nucleotides agree with TRBD1. This CDR3 is built from 15 residues. After removal of 0 bases from V and 5 bases from J, the junction contained 7 bases not matched to a gene. The germline gives CDR1 SGHRS, CDR2 YFSETQ. The CDR3 loop is CASSLGSGRGETQYF. In DNA form, the CDR3 reads TGCGCCAGCAGCTTGGGTTCCGGCAGGGGGGAGACCCAGTACTTC.

The chain employs TRBV29-1 and TRBJ2-2; D remains ambiguous. The CDR3 extends over 14 amino acids. The germline V and J ends were trimmed by 4 bases and 0 bases, with 9 bases remaining between them. Germline CDR1 reads SQVTM; CDR2 reads ANQGSEA. CDR3 sequence: CSVVGAANTGELFF. CDR3 nucleotide sequence: TGCAGCGTTGTTGGCGCCGCGAACACCGGGGAGCTGTTTTTT.